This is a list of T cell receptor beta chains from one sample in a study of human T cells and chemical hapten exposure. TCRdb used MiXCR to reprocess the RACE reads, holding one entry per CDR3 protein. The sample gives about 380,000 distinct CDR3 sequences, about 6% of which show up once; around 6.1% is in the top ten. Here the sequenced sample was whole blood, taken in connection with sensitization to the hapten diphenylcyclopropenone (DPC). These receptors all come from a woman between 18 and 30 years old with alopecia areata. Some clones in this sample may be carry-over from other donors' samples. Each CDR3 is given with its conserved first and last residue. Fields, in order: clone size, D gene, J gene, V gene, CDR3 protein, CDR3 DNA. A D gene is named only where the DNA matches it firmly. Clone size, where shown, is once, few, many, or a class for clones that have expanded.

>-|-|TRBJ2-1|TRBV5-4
CASSFGIAINNEQFF
TGTGCCAGCAGCTTTGGTATTGCAATCAACAATGAGCAGTTCTTC
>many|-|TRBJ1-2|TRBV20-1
CSAPDRGGALLNYGYTF
TGCAGTGCTCCTGATCGGGGGGGCGCGTTACTTAACTATGGCTACACCTTC
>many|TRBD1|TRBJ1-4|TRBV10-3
CAISATGAAGEKLFF
TGTGCCATCAGTGCGACAGGGGCTGCGGGTGAAAAACTGTTTTTT
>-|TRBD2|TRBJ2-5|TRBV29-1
CSVEAGGNQETQYF
TGCAGCGTTGAAGCGGGGGGGAACCAAGAGACCCAGTACTTC
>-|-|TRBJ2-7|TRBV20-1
CSARDPQATTLEQYF
TGCAGTGCTAGAGATCCGCAGGCAACTACCCTAGAGCAGTACTTC
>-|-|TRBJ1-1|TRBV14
CASSQVNLEAFF
TGTGCCAGCAGCCAAGTTAATTTGGAAGCTTTCTTT
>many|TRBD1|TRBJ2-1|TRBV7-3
CASSLAGTGTYNEQFF
TGTGCCAGCAGCTTAGCCGGGACAGGGACATACAATGAGCAGTTCTTC
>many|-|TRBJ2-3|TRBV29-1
CSVPLGDADTQYF
TGCAGCGTCCCGTTAGGTGACGCAGATACGCAGTATTTT
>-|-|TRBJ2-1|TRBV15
CATSRDYAGTSSYNEQFF
TGTGCCACCAGCAGAGATTATGCGGGGACGAGCTCCTACAATGAGCAGTTCTTC
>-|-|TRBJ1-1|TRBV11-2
CASSLVDASWGRKNTEAFF
TGTGCCAGCAGCTTAGTGGATGCCAGTTGGGGTAGGAAGAACACTGAAGCTTTCTTT
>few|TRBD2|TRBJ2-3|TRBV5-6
CASSSLGTSGAPTDTQYF
TGTGCCAGCAGCTCGTTAGGGACTAGCGGGGCCCCCACAGATACGCAGTATTTT
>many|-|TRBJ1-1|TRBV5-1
CASSLKAGRNTEAFF
TGCGCCAGCAGCTTGAAGGCAGGAAGGAACACTGAAGCTTTCTTT
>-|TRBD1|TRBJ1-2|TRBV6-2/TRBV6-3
CASSYSKGTGYGYTF
TGTGCCAGCAGTTACTCGAAGGGGACAGGCTATGGCTACACCTTC
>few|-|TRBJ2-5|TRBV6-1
CASSEPRSGTQYF
TGTGCCAGCAGTGAACCTAGATCAGGGACCCAGTACTTC
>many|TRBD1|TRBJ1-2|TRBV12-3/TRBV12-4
CASSLGDSANNYGYTF
TGTGCCAGCAGTCTAGGGGACAGCGCCAATAACTATGGCTACACCTTC
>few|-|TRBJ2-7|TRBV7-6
CASSPGFQNEQYF
TGTGCCAGCAGCCCAGGGTTTCAGAACGAGCAGTACTTC
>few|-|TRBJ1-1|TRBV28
CASSLLASTEAFF
TGTGCCAGCAGTCTACTTGCGAGCACTGAAGCTTTCTTT
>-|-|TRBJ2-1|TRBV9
CASSPTLDQYNEQFF
TGTGCCAGCAGCCCTACGTTGGACCAGTACAATGAGCAGTTCTTC
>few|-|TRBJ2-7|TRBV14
CASSHNGGYEQYF
TGTGCCAGCAGCCACAATGGGGGCTACGAGCAGTACTTC
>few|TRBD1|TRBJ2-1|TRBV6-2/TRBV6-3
CASSFGPGQGDNEQFF
TGTGCCAGCAGTTTTGGACCGGGACAGGGGGACAATGAGCAGTTCTTC
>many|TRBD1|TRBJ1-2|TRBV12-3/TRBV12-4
CASSLLGRQGWSYGYTF
TGTGCCAGCAGTTTACTAGGGAGACAGGGATGGAGCTATGGCTACACCTTC
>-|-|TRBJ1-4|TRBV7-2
CASSLEALGQPFSEKLFF
TGTGCCAGCAGCTTAGAGGCTTTAGGTCAACCTTTTTCAGAAAAACTGTTTTTT
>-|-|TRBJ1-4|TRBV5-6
CASSLVKGRHEKLFF
TGTGCCAGCAGCTTGGTAAAGGGCAGGCATGAAAAACTGTTTTTT
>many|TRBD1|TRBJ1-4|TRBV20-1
CSATDRQGAVDEKLFF
TGCAGTGCAACGGACAGGCAGGGGGCAGTTGATGAAAAACTGTTTTTT
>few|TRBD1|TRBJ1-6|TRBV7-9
CASSSRLLTGRNSPLHF
TGTGCCAGCAGCTCACGCCTATTGACAGGGAGGAATTCACCCCTCCACTTT
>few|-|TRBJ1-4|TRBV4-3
CASSRESWGVANEKLFF
TGCGCCAGCAGCCGAGAGAGTTGGGGAGTAGCTAATGAAAAACTGTTTTTT
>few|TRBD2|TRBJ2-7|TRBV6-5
CASSPLAGVDEQYF
TGTGCCAGCAGTCCGCTAGCGGGGGTGGACGAGCAGTACTTC
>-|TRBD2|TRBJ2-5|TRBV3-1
CASSQDFQLAGEVTQYF
TGTGCCAGCAGCCAAGATTTCCAACTAGCGGGGGAGGTGACCCAGTACTTC
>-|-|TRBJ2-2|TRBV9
CASSPGDNWNTGELFF
TGTGCCAGCAGCCCGGGGGACAACTGGAACACCGGGGAGCTGTTTTTT
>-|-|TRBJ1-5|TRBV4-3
CASSQVLGAKQPQHF
TGCGCCAGCAGCCAAGTCCTGGGGGCTAAGCAGCCCCAGCATTTT
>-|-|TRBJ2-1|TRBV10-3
CAISRPALNEQFF
TGTGCCATCAGTCGGCCCGCTCTCAATGAGCAGTTCTTC
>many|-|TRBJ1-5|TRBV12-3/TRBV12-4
CASTTGNQPQHF
TGTGCCAGCACAACGGGCAATCAGCCCCAGCATTTT
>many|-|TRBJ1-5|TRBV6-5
CASRSGGQPQHF
TGTGCCAGCAGATCGGGGGGGCAGCCCCAGCATTTT
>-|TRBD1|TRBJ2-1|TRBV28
CASSNPPDRGKNEQFF
TGTGCCAGCAGCAACCCCCCGGACAGGGGGAAGAATGAGCAGTTCTTC
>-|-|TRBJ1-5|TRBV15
CATSRGTPGNQPQHF
TGTGCCACCAGCAGAGGGACACCCGGCAATCAGCCCCAGCATTTT
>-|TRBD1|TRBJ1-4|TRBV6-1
CVSRAGGEEKLFF
TGTGTCAGCAGAGCAGGGGGCGAAGAAAAACTGTTTTTT
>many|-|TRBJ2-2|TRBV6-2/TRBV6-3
CAIPGGENTGELFF
TGTGCCATCCCGGGTGGGGAGAACACCGGGGAGCTGTTTTTT
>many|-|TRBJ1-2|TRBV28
CASSLWAAYGYTF
TGTGCCAGCAGCCTCTGGGCAGCCTATGGCTACACCTTC